These 17 T cell receptor beta chains were sequenced from one sample in a study of cytomegalovirus exposure and HLA in healthy donors. The PCR used 60 Vbeta and 13 Jbeta primers. The assay was immunoSEQ multiplex PCR, and TCRdb's table has in-frame clones only and misses some. This sample has about 150,000 clones, with roughly three quarters found just once. The sequenced sample was PBMCs. The receptors shown here come from a man in his forties in good health and CMV-seronegative.

The V and J genes are TRBV9 and TRBJ2-5; 10 nucleotides align to TRBD1. CDR1 is SGDLS, CDR2 YYNGEE, per germline. Trimming took 3 bases from V and 2 from J; bases not matched to a gene: 4. CDR3 size: 15 residues. The CDR3 region is CASSEGTGAQETQYF. CDR3 bases: TGTGCCAGCAGCGAGGGGACAGGGGCACAAGAGACCCAGTACTTC.

The J gene is TRBJ1-1, the V gene TRBV7-9; D possibly corresponds to TRBD1 (5 bases). In germline, CDR1 is SEHNR, CDR2 FQNEAQ (reference sequence). Trimming left V 8 bases short and J 4 bases short, with 23 bases between. The CDR3 spans 16 residues. CDR3 bases: TGTGCCAGCGGATCAATGTGGGGCGCGGTAGGCACTGAAGCTTTCTTT. Translated, it gives CASGSMWGAVGTEAFF.

The chain couples TRBV18 to TRBJ1-3; unclear D gene. V was shortened by 2 bases and J by 3 bases, with 11 bases between the two germline ends. Germline CDR1 and CDR2: KGHSH and LQKENI. The length of the CDR3 is 15 residues. In DNA form, the CDR3 reads TGTGCCAGCTCACCAAGTCGGGGAGGTGGAAACACCATATATTTT. Its protein product is CASSPSRGGGNTIYF. Full variable domain (missing parts from reference TRBV18 and TRBJ1-3): NAGVMQNPRHLVRRRGQEARLRCSPMKGHSHVYWYRQLPEEGLKFMVYLQKENIIDESGMPKERFSAEFPKEGPSILRIQQVVRGDSAAYFCASSPSRGGGNTIYFGEGSWLTVV.

The rearrangement joins TRBV11-1 to TRBJ2-4; TRBD1 matches at 7 bases. Trimming took 5 bases from V and 7 from J; bases not matched to a gene: 8. Per the germline V gene, CDR1 is SGHAT and CDR2 is FQDESV (reference sequence). The length of the CDR3 is 14 residues. CDR3 in DNA: TGTGCCAGCAGCCGAAGGGGGCCTGGGAACATTCAGTACTTC. Residues: CASSRRGPGNIQYF.

CDR3 in amino acids: CSVERRTGQGETQYF. The CDR3, as DNA: TGCAGCGTTGAACGGAGGACAGGGCAAGGGGAGACCCAGTACTTC. The V call is TRBV29-1, the J call TRBJ2-5; 8 bases align to TRBD1. The CDR3 covers 15 residues. V lost 2 bases to trimming and J lost 5 bases; unmatched junction nucleotides: 10. Germline V gene lookup returns CDR1 SQVTM and CDR2 ANQGSEA.

Only a few counts were recorded for this clone. The chain combines TRBV2 with TRBJ2-4, with 7 bases lining up with TRBD2. Germline V gene data show CDR1 as SNHLY and CDR2 as FYNNEI. After removal of 0 bases from V and 9 bases from J, the junction contained 8 bases not matched to a gene. This CDR3 region has 15 residues. CDR3 sequence: CASSEAIRLAGIQYF. The CDR3 bases are TGTGCCAGCAGTGAAGCGATCAGACTAGCAGGCATTCAGTACTTC.

The chain has TRBV7-2 and TRBJ2-7; possibly TRBD2 for D (5 bases). Germline values: CDR1 SGHTA, CDR2 FQGNSA. V shed 5 bases and J shed 0 bases, with 11 bases lying between them. The CDR3 consists of 14 residues. The CDR3 sequence is CASSRTRDSYEQYF. The DNA for the CDR3 is TGTGCCAGCAGCCGAACCCGGGACTCCTACGAGCAGTACTTC. The variable domain in full, completed from reference TRBV7-2 and TRBJ2-7, reads GAGVSQSPSNKVTEKGKDVELRCDPISGHTALYWYRQSLGQGLEFLIYFQGNSAPDKSGLPSDRFSAERTGGSVSTLTIQRTQQEDSAVYLCASSRTRDSYEQYFGPGTRLTVT.

The chain links TRBV5-1 to TRBJ2-7; the D gene is possibly TRBD1 (5 bases). The CDR3 totals 14 residues. Trimming pared 5 bases from V and 2 bases from J, leaving 14 bases between. The germline CDR1 and CDR2 sequences are SGHRS and YFSETQ. The CDR3 coding sequence is TGCGCCAGCAGAGGAGTGCCAGGGCCCTACGAGCAGTACTTC. It codes for CASRGVPGPYEQYF.

The rearrangement links TRBV7-2 to TRBJ2-5, with D possibly matching TRBD1 (6 bases). Trimming removed 1 base at V and 2 bases at J, with 14 bases between. Per the germline V gene, CDR1 is SGHTA and CDR2 is FQGNSA. The CDR3 is made up of 16 amino acids. CDR3 region: CASSLGLQGPQETQYF. The CDR3 DNA follows: TGTGCCAGCAGCTTAGGTTTACAGGGACCGCAAGAGACCCAGTACTTC.

The J gene is TRBJ2-5, the V gene TRBV4-3, with D perhaps TRBD1 (6 bases). This CDR3 region has 18 residues. The ends were cut back, 1 base at V and 4 bases at J, with 22 bases in the middle. Germline loops: CDR1 LGHNA, CDR2 YSLEER. CDR3 region: CASSQGSKSDSFLETQYF. DNA of the CDR3: TGCGCCAGCAGCCAAGGCTCAAAATCGGACAGCTTTTTAGAGACCCAGTACTTC.

The CDR3: CAWSGPGSSHIQYF. CDR3 nucleotides: TGTGCCTGGAGTGGTCCCGGGAGTTCGCACATTCAGTACTTC. The chain employs TRBV30 and TRBJ2-4, with D perhaps TRBD2 (6 bases). Germline V CDR1 and CDR2: GTSNPN, SVGIG (reference sequence). Trimming removed 1 base from V and 8 bases from J, with 15 bases in between. The CDR3 totals 14 residues. The full variable domain, rest sourced from reference TRBV30 and TRBJ2-4, is SQTIHQWPATLVQPVGSPLSLECTVEGTSNPNLYWYRQAAGRGLQLLFYSVGIGQISSEVPQNLSASRPQDRQFILSSKKLLLSDSGFYLCAWSGPGSSHIQYFGAGTRLSVL.

The gene calls are TRBV19 and TRBJ2-3; the match to TRBD2 covers 9 bases. The trim removed 5 bases at V and 8 bases at J, leaving 11 bases unmatched. The CDR3 is 15 amino acids. CDR1 and CDR2 from the germline V gene are LNHDA and SQIVND (reference sequence). Here the CDR3 reads CASSPPSGGPGTQYF. The CDR3 coding sequence is TGTGCCAGTAGTCCACCGAGCGGGGGGCCAGGTACGCAGTATTTT.

This chain uses TRBV2 with TRBJ1-4; perhaps TRBD1 as D (6 bases). CDR1 is SNHLY, CDR2 FYNNEI, per germline. The CDR3 totals 13 residues. V was trimmed by 7 bases and J by 5 bases, leaving 11 bases between them. This chain's CDR3 is CASMRQGNEKLFF. In nucleotides, the CDR3 is TGTGCCAGCATGCGCCAGGGGAATGAAAAACTGTTTTTT.

The chain's CDR3 is CSVVGQVSYEQYF. The CDR3 DNA sequence: TGCAGCGTTGTAGGACAGGTCTCCTACGAGCAGTACTTC. The chain carries TRBV29-1 and TRBJ2-5; 7 nucleotides agree with TRBD1. The last part of the DNA fits TRBJ2-7 better; the J call may be wrong. The CDR3 covers 13 residues. Germline loops: CDR1 SQVTM, CDR2 ANQGSEA.

The chain has TRBV5-1 and TRBJ2-1; D is perhaps TRBD1 (6 bases). This CDR3 region has 14 residues. V was clipped by 2 bases and J by 5 bases, with 11 bases between them. Germline V lookup: CDR1 SGHRS, CDR2 YFSETQ. In nucleotides, the CDR3 is TGCGCCAGCAGCTTCCCAGGGGCTGACAATGAGCAGTTCTTC. Translating it yields CASSFPGADNEQFF. The full variable domain, with the rest looked up from reference TRBV5-1 and TRBJ2-1, is KAGVTQTPRYLIKTRGQQVTLSCSPISGHRSVSWYQQTPGQGLQFLFEYFSETQRNKGNFPGRFSGRQFSNSRSEMNVSTLELGDSALYLCASSFPGADNEQFFGPGTRLTVL.

The chain links TRBV6-5 to TRBJ2-5; D not resolved. CDR1 is MNHEY, CDR2 SVGAGI, per germline. The V and J ends lost 2 bases and 5 bases respectively, with 9 bases between them. The length of the CDR3 is 13 residues. The CDR3 here is CASSYRNSETQYF. The CDR3 nucleotides are TGTGCCAGCAGTTACCGGAACAGCGAGACCCAGTACTTC.

About this clone: Other DNA sequences from this sample encode an identical CDR3 as well. J is TRBJ2-7 and V is TRBV27; the match to TRBD2 covers 9 bases. CDR1 is MNHEY, CDR2 SMNVEV, per germline (reference sequence). The length of the CDR3 is 13 residues. The ends lost 6 bases at V and 2 bases at J; junction bases unmatched: 2. CDR3 nucleotides: TGTGCCAGCAGAGCGGGAGGCGCCTACGAGCAGTACTTC. It yields the protein CASRAGGAYEQYF.